This T cell receptor beta chain was sequenced during a study of blood T cells in healthy people across ages. Trimming left V 4 bases short and J 13 bases short, with 20 bases between. This CDR3 has 13 amino acids. CDR1 is SGHRS and CDR2 is YFSETQ in the germline V gene. A second PCR, run for about 6 to 11 cycles, used a sample-barcoded 5' primer plus a J-beta primer mix. TCRdb reanalysed the 5' RACE reads using MiXCR and keeps one entry per CDR3 protein. The data contain about 1.6 million distinct CDR3 sequences, roughly 32% of them singletons. This sequence was found in a woman aged 30 to 39 in good health. This chain links TRBV5-1 with TRBJ1-2; possible D gene TRBD1, 6 bases. The specimen was blood. The CDR3 is CASSEPGHPTSTF. CDR3 bases: TGCGCCAGCAGCGAACCGGGACACCCAACCTCCACCTTC.